This TCR beta chain was documented in a study of neurological immune-mediated disorders. This clonotype was detected many times. Each TCR transcript was tagged with a 10-nucleotide random UMI during 5'RACE. TCRdb reprocessed the 5' RACE reads with MiXCR, giving one entry per CDR3 protein. Among 40,000 to 45,000 distinct CDR3 sequences listed, about 6.3% were seen once. Germline values: CDR1 SGHTA, CDR2 FQGNSA. J gave up 3 bases and V 5 bases, and 8 bases lay outside the gene matches. This CDR3 is built from 16 residues. Sequenced input: CD4+ T cells from blood. This receptor was identified in a middle-aged woman in good health. The J gene is TRBJ2-4, the V gene TRBV7-2; 9 bases match TRBD2. The CDR3 region is CASSRTGLASKNIQYF. For the CDR3, the DNA is TGTGCCAGCAGCCGTACGGGACTAGCTAGCAAAAACATTCAGTACTTC.